The text below deals with one T cell receptor beta chain. The antigen remains unidentified. These data are taken from a study of T-cell memory formation after mild COVID-19. Regarding the study as a whole: Later expanders leaned CD4+, whereas day 15 to 85 contracting clones were balanced CD4/CD8.

The CDR3 contains 16 residues. Germline V gene data show CDR1 as MNHEY and CDR2 as SMNVEV (reference sequence). After removal of 6 bases from V and 8 bases from J, the junction contained 13 bases not matched to a gene. Sample barcodes and UMIs were carried by the TCR alpha and TCR beta cDNA libraries that 5'RACE generated with constant-segment primers. MiXCR was run by TCRdb on the 5' RACE reads, yielding one entry per CDR3 protein. This repertoire shows just over 400,000 distinct CDR3 sequences, less than 25% found once; its top ten account for roughly 14%. Sequencing input: PBMCs or a T cell subset sorted from them (not recorded which). The chain couples TRBV27 to TRBJ1-6, with TRBD1 identical over 7 bases. The receptor comes from an adult woman who had mild COVID-19 (a few samples of this study predate the infection). Cell type and time point are not known. The CDR3 DNA follows: TGTGCCAGCAGCCCCGACGGGGACAGAGAGTATTCACCCCTCCACTTT. Its protein is CASSPDGDREYSPLHF.